Each of the 30 T cell receptor beta chains below was sequenced from the same sample in a study of OX40 agonist ivuxolimab in advanced cancers. Here immunoSEQ multiplex PCR was the method, and the copy in TCRdb shows in-frame clones only, minus some. The table lists around 80,000 clones, approximately 84% of them singletons. This specimen consisted of CD4+ or CD8+ T cells sorted from blood, obtained in a trial of the OX40 agonist ivuxolimab. The receptors originated from an adult with an advanced solid tumor such as melanoma, head and neck, liver or kidney cancer.

This clone showed up just a few times. This chain joins TRBV19 and TRBJ2-1; the match to TRBD2 covers 11 bases. CDR1 and CDR2 (germline): LNHDA, SQIVND (reference sequence). This CDR3 has 17 amino acids. J gave up 4 bases and V 5 bases, and 10 bases lay outside the gene matches. CDR3 in DNA: TGTGCCAGTAGTCCCCGTAACCTAGCGGGGGGTTACAATGAGCAGTTCTTC. Residues: CASSPRNLAGGYNEQFF.

The chain is built from TRBV13 and TRBJ2-4; D perhaps matches TRBD2 (5 bases). CDR3 length: 14 amino acids. Per germline, CDR1 PRHDT and CDR2 FYEKMQ (reference sequence). With 4 bases removed from V and 0 bases from J, the gap between germline ends came to 7 bases. The CDR3 DNA reads TGTGCCAGCAGCTACGGGATAGCCAAAAACATTCAGTACTTC. The encoded protein is CASSYGIAKNIQYF. The full variable domain, its missing parts supplied by reference TRBV13 and TRBJ2-4, is AAGVIQSPRHLIKEKRETATLKCYPIPRHDTVYWYQQGPGQDPQFLISFYEKMQSDKGSIPDRFSAQQFSDYHSELNMSSLELGDSALYFCASSYGIAKNIQYFGAGTRLSVL.

J is TRBJ1-2 and V is TRBV6-6; tentative D call: TRBD1 (5 bases). CDR3 size: 15 residues. Trimming removed 5 bases from V and 5 bases from J, with 18 bases in between. CDR1 is MNHNY, CDR2 SVGAGI, per germline (reference sequence). This CDR3 reads CASSRPGEGSYGYTF. In DNA, the CDR3 is TGTGCCAGCAGTCGTCCGGGGGAGGGATCTTATGGCTACACCTTC.

The rearrangement uses TRBV6-5 and TRBJ1-1; D unresolved. Trimming left V 4 bases short and J 5 bases short, with 8 bases between. This CDR3 has 12 residues. Germline V lookup: CDR1 MNHEY, CDR2 SVGAGI. CDR3 region: CASSSQRTEAFF. CDR3 nucleotides: TGTGCCAGCAGTTCACAGCGGACTGAAGCTTTCTTT.

This chain links TRBV29-1 with TRBJ2-3; D not certain. From germline, CDR1 is SQVTM and CDR2 ANQGSEA. The CDR3 spans 12 residues. V was trimmed by 6 bases and J by 0 bases, leaving 7 bases between them. CDR3 in DNA: TGCAGCGTCGAACTTAGCACAGATACGCAGTATTTT. This translates into CSVELSTDTQYF.

V usage is TRBV2 and J usage is TRBJ2-1, with TRBD1 matching 10 bases. V shed 6 bases and J 8 bases; nucleotides not matched to a gene: 7. Germline CDR1 SNHLY, CDR2 FYNNEI. The CDR3 runs 14 residues. The CDR3 spells CASSRDRGSDEQFF. The CDR3 region has the DNA TGTGCCAGCAGCCGGGACAGGGGAAGCGATGAGCAGTTCTTC.

With regard to this clone: At one end the junction does not follow the germline gene, possibly because of a read error. The V and J genes are TRBV10-2 and TRBJ2-1, with TRBD1 identical over 11 bases. There are 16 residues in the CDR3. In germline, CDR1 is WSHSY, CDR2 SAAADI. CDR3 loop: CASNEGWTGGAYEQFF. The CDR3, as DNA: TGCGCCAGCAATGAGGGTTGGACAGGGGGCGCTTATGAGCAGTTCTTC.

The chain recombines TRBV4-1 with TRBJ2-1; TRBD2 aligns across 8 bases. The V gene end was trimmed by 4 bases and the J gene end by 6 bases; junction bases not matched to a gene: 11. This CDR3 region has 16 residues. Germline values: CDR1 MGHRA, CDR2 YSYEKL. CDR3 residues: CASSPVSGGNPNEQFF. The CDR3 coding sequence is TGCGCCAGCAGCCCGGTAAGCGGGGGAAACCCCAATGAGCAGTTCTTC.

The chain employs TRBV30 and TRBJ1-1; D is possibly TRBD1 (5 bases). The germline CDR1 and CDR2 sequences are GTSNPN and SVGIG (reference sequence). The CDR3 totals 13 residues. V lost 1 base and J lost 3, with 9 bases in between. This chain's CDR3 is CAWSAQGDTEAFF. CDR3 in DNA: TGTGCCTGGAGTGCTCAGGGTGACACTGAAGCTTTCTTT.

A single count supports this clone. This sequence joins TRBV29-1 and TRBJ2-2; D gene ambiguous. There are 15 residues in the CDR3. V was shortened by 2 bases and J by 5 bases, with 15 bases between the two germline ends. Germline assignment: CDR1 SQVTM and CDR2 ANQGSEA. The chain's CDR3 is CSVESSGVQTGELFF. DNA for the CDR3: TGCAGCGTTGAATCATCTGGGGTACAGACCGGGGAGCTGTTTTTT.

In DNA form, the CDR3 reads TGTGCCAGCAGCTCCAGGGGATACGGGGAGCTGTTTTTT. Translating gives CASSSRGYGELFF. The chain has TRBV11-3 and TRBJ2-2, with D perhaps matching TRBD1 (6 bases). This CDR3 spans 13 amino acids. Germline CDR1 and CDR2: SGHNT and YENEEA. The V end lost 4 bases, the J end lost 7 bases, and 10 bases lay between the germline ends.

This chain uses TRBV7-9 with TRBJ2-1; 9 bases are shared with TRBD1. With 5 bases clipped from V and 4 bases from J, the junction kept 9 bases outside the gene matches. The CDR3 covers 16 residues. Germline V gene lookup returns CDR1 SEHNR and CDR2 FQNEAQ (reference sequence). CDR3 sequence: CASSPMDRGFYNEQFF. CDR3 sequence (DNA): TGTGCCAGCAGCCCCATGGACAGGGGATTTTACAATGAGCAGTTCTTC.

The J gene is TRBJ2-3, the V gene TRBV7-2; the D is unclear. The V gene lost 8 bases and the J gene lost 0 bases, with 9 bases spanning the gap. CDR3 length: 13 residues. Germline V gene data show CDR1 as SGHTA and CDR2 as FQGNSA. The CDR3 here is CASRVFSTDTQYF. The CDR3 coding sequence is TGTGCCAGCCGGGTCTTTAGCACAGATACGCAGTATTTT.

The chain carries TRBV27 and TRBJ1-2; 8 bases map to TRBD1. The V segment lost 2 bases and the J segment 4 bases; nucleotides outside the gene matches: 3. Germline assignment: CDR1 MNHEY and CDR2 SMNVEV (reference sequence). The length of the CDR3 is 14 residues. DNA for the CDR3: TGTGCCAGCAGTTTAGCAGGGGGCGGCTATGGCTACACCTTC. Residues: CASSLAGGGYGYTF.

V usage is TRBV5-1 and J usage is TRBJ1-1; TRBD1 matches 9 bases. After removal of 6 bases from V and 4 bases from J, the junction contained 16 bases not matched to a gene. This CDR3 has 17 residues. CDR1 is SGHRS and CDR2 is YFSETQ in the germline V gene. CDR3 protein: CASNPTGTGRGSTEAFF. CDR3 nucleotide sequence: TGCGCCAGCAACCCGACCGGGACAGGGAGGGGAAGCACTGAAGCTTTCTTT. The variable domain in full, with the rest retrieved from reference TRBV5-1 and TRBJ1-1, is KAGVTQTPRYLIKTRGQQVTLSCSPISGHRSVSWYQQTPGQGLQFLFEYFSETQRNKGNFPGRFSGRQFSNSRSEMNVSTLELGDSALYLCASNPTGTGRGSTEAFFGQGTRLTVV.

The chain uses TRBV15 and TRBJ2-7; 10 bases map to TRBD2. The CDR3 is 16 residues long. Losses at the gene ends were 3 bases for V and 0 bases for J; bases not matched to a gene: 5. Germline CDR1 and CDR2: LNHNV and YYDKDF (reference sequence). CDR3 in DNA: TGTGCCACCAGCAGGGGAACTAGCGGGATCTCCTACGAGCAGTACTTC. It is translated as CATSRGTSGISYEQYF.

The genes are TRBV7-9 and TRBJ1-2; D gene ambiguous. Germline CDR1 reads SEHNR; CDR2 reads FQNEAQ (reference sequence). This CDR3 region has 13 residues. The V end was cut by 1 base, the J end by 8 bases, with 11 bases between. For the CDR3, the DNA is TGTGCCAGCAGCTTAGGGGGTATGAGCGGCTACACCTTC. Translation: CASSLGGMSGYTF.

The chain carries TRBV7-9 and TRBJ1-6; weak D call: TRBD1 (5 bases). This CDR3 has 12 residues. The V gene's germline CDR1 is SEHNR and CDR2 FQNEAQ (reference sequence). Trimming stripped 6 bases from V and 13 bases from J, with 13 bases between. The CDR3 here is CASREGSSPLHF. DNA for the CDR3: TGTGCCAGCAGGGAGGGGTCTAGTCCCCTCCACTTT.

The chain joins TRBV7-9 to TRBJ1-2, with unresolved D. The CDR3 runs to 14 residues. CDR1 is SEHNR, CDR2 FQNEAQ, per germline (reference sequence). Between the trimmed V and J ends, which lost 5 bases and 7 bases, there was a span of 17 bases. The CDR3 nucleotides read TGTGCCAGCAGCCCCTGGGAGCCGCAGGTTGGCTACACCTTC. Its translation is CASSPWEPQVGYTF.

This chain connects TRBV9 to TRBJ1-6; D remains ambiguous. The V end was cut by 0 bases, the J end by 10 bases, with 11 bases between. In germline, CDR1 is SGDLS, CDR2 YYNGEE. There are 14 residues in the CDR3. CDR3 loop: CASSVESQESPLHF. The CDR3 nucleotides read TGTGCCAGCAGCGTAGAGTCCCAGGAGTCACCCCTCCACTTT.

This clone was seen once. The chain carries TRBV4-3 and TRBJ1-4, with TRBD1 identical over 9 bases. Germline V gives CDR1 LGHNA, CDR2 YSLEER. The CDR3 spans 15 residues. After removal of 3 bases from V and 5 bases from J, the junction contained 4 bases not matched to a gene. Written as DNA, the CDR3 is TGCGCCAGCAGCCAGTCCGGGACAGGGAATGAAAAACTGTTTTTT. Translation: CASSQSGTGNEKLFF.

The chain joins TRBV27 to TRBJ2-1; D possibly uses TRBD1 or TRBD2 (5 bases each). The V end lost 2 bases, the J end lost 5 bases, and 7 bases lay between the germline ends. Germline CDR1 and CDR2: MNHEY and SMNVEV (reference sequence). The CDR3 runs 13 residues. The CDR3 region is CASSLRGDNEQFF. DNA for the CDR3: TGTGCCAGCAGTTTAAGAGGGGACAATGAGCAGTTCTTC.

The V call is TRBV11-2, the J call TRBJ2-5, with D tentatively TRBD1 or TRBD2 (6 bases each). This CDR3 contains 12 residues. Trimming took off 8 bases at V and 3 bases at J, with 10 bases between the two ends. Germline CDR1 and CDR2: SGHAT and FQNNGV. The CDR3, as DNA: TGTGCCAGCCGAGGGGGGAAAGAGACCCAGTACTTC. This codes for CASRGGKETQYF.

The chain is built from TRBV4-2 and TRBJ2-1; TRBD2 matches at 8 bases. CDR3 length equals 16 residues. Germline V gene data show CDR1 as LGHNA and CDR2 as YNFKEQ. The trim removed 0 bases at V and 7 bases at J, leaving 8 bases unmatched. The CDR3 spells CASSQDSQRERNEQFF. For the CDR3, the DNA is TGTGCCAGCAGCCAAGATAGCCAGCGGGAGAGGAATGAGCAGTTCTTC.

This chain joins TRBV30 and TRBJ1-2; perhaps TRBD1 as D (5 bases). This CDR3 comprises 15 residues. The germline V and J ends were trimmed by 5 bases and 2 bases, with 18 bases remaining between them. Germline assignment: CDR1 GTSNPN and CDR2 SVGIG (reference sequence). The chain's CDR3 is CAWENGRGWNYGYTF. CDR3 in DNA: TGTGCCTGGGAGAATGGGAGGGGCTGGAACTATGGCTACACCTTC.

The rearrangement uses TRBV5-6 and TRBJ2-1; D not certain. The CDR3 loop spans 13 amino acids. Germline loops: CDR1 SGHDT, CDR2 YYEEEE. Trimming left V 2 bases short and J 10 bases short, with 13 bases between. Here the CDR3 reads CASSFSKGYEQFF. CDR3 nucleotide sequence: TGTGCCAGCAGCTTCAGTAAGGGATACGAGCAGTTCTTC.

V and J are TRBV7-9 and TRBJ1-1; maybe TRBD1 (5 bases). This CDR3 spans 13 amino acids. CDR1 is SEHNR, CDR2 FQNEAQ, per germline (reference sequence). V was cut by 3 bases and J by 4 bases, with 9 bases left in between. As DNA, the CDR3 is TGTGCCAGCAGCTTTGACAGTGGCACTGAAGCTTTCTTT. Protein product: CASSFDSGTEAFF.

This clone was found a few times. CDR3 DNA: TGTGCCAGCAGCTTAGGAGGGAGACAGGGGCGCTACTATGGCTACACCTTC. Its protein is CASSLGGRQGRYYGYTF. The J gene is TRBJ1-2, the V gene TRBV11-2, with 8 bases matching TRBD1. The CDR3 totals 17 residues. In germline, CDR1 is SGHAT, CDR2 FQNNGV. The ends lost 1 base at V and 3 bases at J; junction bases unmatched: 10.

The chain combines TRBV5-6 with TRBJ2-5; 8 bases line up with TRBD1. The J call is in doubt because the DNA end fits TRBJ2-7 better. This CDR3 has 14 amino acids. Germline values: CDR1 SGHDT, CDR2 YYEEEE. The chain's CDR3 is CASSLDTGGYEQYF. The CDR3 bases are TGTGCCAGCAGCTTGGATACAGGGGGCTACGAGCAGTACTTC.

This clone was seen a handful of times. The genes are TRBV7-8 and TRBJ1-2; D is undetermined. The germline gives CDR1 SGHVS, CDR2 FQNEAQ. With 5 bases removed from V and 6 bases from J, the gap between germline ends came to 10 bases. The CDR3 is 12 amino acids. The CDR3 here is CASSPQTHGYTF. The CDR3 DNA follows: TGTGCCAGCAGCCCTCAGACTCATGGCTACACCTTC.